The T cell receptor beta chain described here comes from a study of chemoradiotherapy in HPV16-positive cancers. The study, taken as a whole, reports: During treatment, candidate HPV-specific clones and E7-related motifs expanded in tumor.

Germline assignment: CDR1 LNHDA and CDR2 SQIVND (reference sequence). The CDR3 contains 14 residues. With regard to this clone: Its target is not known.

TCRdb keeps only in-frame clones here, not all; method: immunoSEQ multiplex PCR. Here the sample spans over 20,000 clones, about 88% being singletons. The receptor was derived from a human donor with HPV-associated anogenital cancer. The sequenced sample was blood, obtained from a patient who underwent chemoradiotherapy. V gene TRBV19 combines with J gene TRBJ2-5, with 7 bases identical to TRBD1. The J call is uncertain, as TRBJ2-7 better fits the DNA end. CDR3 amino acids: CASSEQGRTGEQYF. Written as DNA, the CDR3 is TGTGCCAGTAGTGAACAGGGGAGAACCGGCGAGCAGTACTTC.